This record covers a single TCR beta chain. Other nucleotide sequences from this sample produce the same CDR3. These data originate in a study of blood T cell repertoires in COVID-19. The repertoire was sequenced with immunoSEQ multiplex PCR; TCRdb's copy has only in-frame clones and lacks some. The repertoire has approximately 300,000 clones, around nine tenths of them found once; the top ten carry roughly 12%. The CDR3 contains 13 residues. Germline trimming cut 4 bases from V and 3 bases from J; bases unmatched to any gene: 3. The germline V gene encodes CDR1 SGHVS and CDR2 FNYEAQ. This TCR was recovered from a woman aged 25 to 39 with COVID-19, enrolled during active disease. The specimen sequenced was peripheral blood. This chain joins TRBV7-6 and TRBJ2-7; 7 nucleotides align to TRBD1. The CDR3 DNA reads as TGTGCCAGCAGCTCCCGGGACAGCTACGAGCAGTACTTC. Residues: CASSSRDSYEQYF.